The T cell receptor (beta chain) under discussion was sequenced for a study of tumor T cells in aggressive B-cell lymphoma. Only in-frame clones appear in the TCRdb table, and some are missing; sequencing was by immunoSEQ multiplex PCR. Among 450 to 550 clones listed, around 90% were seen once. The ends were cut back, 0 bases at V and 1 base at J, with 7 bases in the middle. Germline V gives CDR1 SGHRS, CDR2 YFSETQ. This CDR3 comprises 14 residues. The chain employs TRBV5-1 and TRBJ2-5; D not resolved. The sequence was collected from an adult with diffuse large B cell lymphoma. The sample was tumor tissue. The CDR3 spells CASSLVGGQETQYF. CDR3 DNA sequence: TGCGCCAGCAGCTTGGTCGGCGGCCAAGAGACCCAGTACTTC.